Sequencing of this T cell receptor (beta chain) was carried out in a study of cytomegalovirus exposure and HLA in healthy donors. In regard to this clone: The antigen remains undetermined.

The CDR3 consists of 13 residues. The germline CDR1 and CDR2 sequences are GTSNPN and SVGIG (reference sequence). V gave up 2 bases and J gave up 0 bases, with 7 bases separating them. Findings of the study overall: The authors enumerated under 200 TCR beta chains as linked to cytomegalovirus. The CMV antigen specificity of a few CMV-associated chains was confirmed through in vitro analysis.

Donors came from a validation cohort of fewer than 150 subjects, distinct from the first 666-subject cohort. The method was immunoSEQ multiplex PCR; TCRdb's version includes in-frame clones alone and lacks a portion of them. Among around 350,000 clones listed, more than 80% were seen once. Sequenced sample: PBMCs. The sequence derives from a woman under 30 in good health and CMV-seronegative. This chain connects TRBV30 to TRBJ1-1; tentatively, D is TRBD1 (5 bases). DNA for the CDR3: TGTGCCTGGAGTCAGGGAATGAACACTGAAGCTTTCTTT. Its protein is CAWSQGMNTEAFF.